This T cell receptor (beta chain) was sequenced for a study of cytomegalovirus exposure and HLA in healthy donors. Donors likely had unrecorded immune exposures despite being nominally healthy when sampled. The PCR employed 60 Vbeta primers together with 13 Jbeta primers. Generated by immunoSEQ multiplex PCR, the TCRdb table keeps only in-frame clones and is missing some. The table has 170,000 or so clones, 60% to 80% seen once. This CDR3 has 14 amino acids. The V gene's germline CDR1 is SGHTA and CDR2 FQGNSA. Trimming removed 1 base at V and 10 bases at J, with 14 bases between. This clonotype was sampled from a woman in her 50s in good health and CMV-seropositive. The chain joins TRBV7-2 to TRBJ2-1, with D tentatively TRBD2 (6 bases). Sequencing input: PBMCs. The CDR3 DNA reads as TGTGCCAGCAGCTTAGTGGAGGGGTCTTTGGAGCAGTTCTTC. Protein: CASSLVEGSLEQFF.